This is a list of T cell receptor beta chains from one sample in a study of T cells in Graves' hyperthyroidism and ophthalmopathy. MiXCR, run by TCRdb on the multiplex PCR reads, gives a single entry per CDR3 protein. Of 400,000 to 600,000 distinct CDR3 sequences in the sample, more than 15% were seen once. Sequencing used blood. These receptors were taken from a woman under 40 with Graves' ophthalmopathy. The CDR3 runs from the conserved cysteine through the conserved F or W. The D gene is left open where the match is weak. Size is omitted from some rows. Given values are once, few, many or a class for expanded clones.

D,V,J,size,length,CDR3,DNA
NA,TRBV28,TRBJ2-7,NA,12,CASRASPYEQYF,TGTGCCAGCAGGGCGTCCCCCTACGAGCAGTACTTC
NA,TRBV6-2/TRBV6-3,TRBJ2-6,few,13,CATTVSGANVLTF,TGTGCCACCACCGTCTCTGGGGCCAACGTCCTGACTTTC
TRBD2,TRBV6-1,TRBJ2-5,many,14,CASSARLAGETQYF,TGTGCCAGCAGTGCCAGACTAGCGGGGGAGACCCAGTACTTC
TRBD1,TRBV3-1,TRBJ2-7,many,15,CASSPTWTGGGEQYF,TGTGCCAGCAGCCCGACTTGGACAGGGGGGGGCGAGCAGTACTTC
NA,TRBV24-1,TRBJ2-3,few,14,CATSASGETDTQYF,TGTGCCACCAGTGCCTCAGGGGAGACAGATACGCAGTATTTT
NA,TRBV19,TRBJ2-2,few,16,CASSIRTGQGTGELFF,TGTGCCAGTAGTATCCGTACAGGGCAGGGCACCGGGGAGCTGTTTTTT
NA,TRBV7-2,TRBJ1-2,NA,13,CASTLGGAGGYTF,TGTGCCAGTACGCTTGGTGGGGCGGGTGGCTACACCTTC
NA,TRBV27,TRBJ1-1,many,16,CASILDLSDGNTEAFF,TGTGCCAGCATCTTGGACCTCTCGGATGGGAACACTGAAGCTTTCTTT
TRBD2,TRBV20-1,TRBJ2-5,few,16,CSARAQTSGRFGTQYF,TGCAGTGCTAGAGCTCAAACTAGCGGGAGATTCGGGACCCAGTACTTC
NA,TRBV9,TRBJ2-2,NA,19,CASSVGAGTHPKDTGELFF,TGTGCCAGCAGCGTAGGGGCAGGGACCCATCCGAAGGACACCGGGGAGCTGTTTTTT
NA,TRBV7-3,TRBJ2-1,NA,15,CASSLNDGLLGEQFF,TGTGCCAGCAGCTTAAATGATGGACTATTAGGTGAGCAGTTCTTC
NA,TRBV29-1,TRBJ1-2,NA,15,CSVEDIGDFSGGYTF,TGCAGCGTTGAAGATATTGGGGACTTCTCCGGTGGCTACACCTTC
NA,TRBV2,TRBJ2-1,many,13,CASSRDLYNEQFF,TGTGCCAGCAGCAGGGATCTCTACAATGAGCAGTTCTTC
NA,TRBV4-3,TRBJ1-6,NA,17,CASSQEVTSSYNSPLHF,TGCGCCAGCAGCCAAGAAGTGACGAGCTCCTATAATTCACCCCTCCACTTT
NA,TRBV20-1,TRBJ2-7,few,16,CSARSLVAPRIEEQYF,TGCAGTGCTAGATCTCTGGTAGCCCCTAGGATAGAGGAGCAGTACTTC
NA,TRBV4-3,TRBJ1-5,NA,18,CASSQTQGPAISDQPQHF,TGCGCCAGCAGCCAAACTCAGGGCCCAGCAATAAGTGATCAGCCCCAGCATTTT
NA,TRBV4-1,TRBJ2-7,few,15,CASSHIGGSSYEQYF,TGTGCCAGCAGCCATATCGGGGGCAGCTCCTACGAGCAGTACTTC
NA,TRBV12-3/TRBV12-4,TRBJ1-1,many,18,CASSDTDFVGRRGTEAFF,TGTGCCAGCAGCGATACCGATTTTGTAGGCCGGAGGGGCACTGAAGCTTTCTTT
TRBD1,TRBV20-1,TRBJ1-4,NA,17,CSAGPQGAEGSNEKLFF,TGCAGTGCTGGGCCCCAGGGGGCGGAGGGATCTAATGAAAAACTGTTTTTT
NA,TRBV28,TRBJ1-1,many,13,CASSLGMSTEAFF,TGTGCCAGCAGTTTAGGGATGAGCACTGAAGCTTTCTTT
TRBD2,TRBV20-1,TRBJ2-1,few,17,CSARTLGLAGEYNEQFF,TGCAGTGCTAGAACACTGGGACTAGCGGGAGAATACAATGAGCAGTTCTTC
TRBD1,TRBV28,TRBJ2-5,many,13,CASIGQAEQTQYF,TGTGCCAGCATAGGACAGGCGGAGCAGACCCAGTACTTC
NA,TRBV20-1,TRBJ2-1,NA,15,CSVRLWVGSRNEQFF,TGCAGTGTGAGACTATGGGTAGGGTCGAGGAATGAGCAGTTCTTC
TRBD1,TRBV3-1,TRBJ2-3,many,17,CASSRMYGTGETDTQYF,TGTGCCAGCAGCCGTATGTACGGGACAGGGGAGACAGATACGCAGTATTTT
NA,TRBV7-8,TRBJ1-5,few,16,CASSLASRQANQPQHF,TGTGCCAGCAGCTTAGCGTCGAGACAGGCCAATCAGCCCCAGCATTTT
NA,TRBV30,TRBJ2-2,many,15,CAWRKMFANTGELFF,TGTGCCTGGAGAAAAATGTTCGCGAACACCGGGGAGCTGTTTTTT
NA,TRBV20-1,TRBJ1-6,many,13,CSAPRSYNSPLHF,TGCAGTGCCCCCAGATCCTATAATTCACCCCTCCACTTT
NA,TRBV28,TRBJ2-5,many,14,CASSFDGVGETQYF,TGTGCCAGCAGTTTCGACGGGGTTGGAGAGACCCAGTACTTC
NA,TRBV19,TRBJ2-1,NA,16,CASTIQEPPSYNEQFF,TGTGCCAGTACCATACAGGAGCCGCCCTCCTACAATGAGCAGTTCTTC
NA,TRBV6-1,TRBJ1-1,few,12,CASSKERPVAFF,TGTGCCAGCAGTAAGGAACGCCCGGTCGCTTTCTTT
NA,TRBV28,TRBJ2-7,many,14,CASSLSDSTYEQYF,TGTGCCAGCAGTTTAAGCGACAGTACCTACGAGCAGTACTTC
NA,TRBV11-2,TRBJ2-4,NA,16,CASSLDMGAAKNIQYF,TGTGCCAGCAGCTTAGATATGGGGGCGGCCAAAAACATTCAGTACTTC
TRBD2,TRBV20-1,TRBJ2-3,NA,14,CSATSGSLADTQYF,TGCAGTGCTACTAGCGGGAGTTTAGCCGATACGCAGTATTTT
TRBD2,TRBV20-1,TRBJ2-3,many,13,CSAKTLAGVTQYF,TGCAGTGCTAAAACCCTAGCGGGAGTTACGCAGTATTTT
NA,TRBV5-1,TRBJ2-2,NA,15,CASSFNPRATGELFF,TGCGCCAGCAGCTTTAATCCCAGGGCGACCGGGGAGCTGTTTTTT
TRBD2,TRBV5-5,TRBJ2-1,NA,17,CASSFWSGSSGYNEQFF,TGTGCCAGCAGCTTCTGGAGTGGGTCTAGCGGGTACAATGAGCAGTTCTTC
TRBD1,TRBV10-2,TRBJ2-5,few,14,CASRGTVPGETQYF,TGCGCCAGCAGGGGGACAGTCCCAGGAGAGACCCAGTACTTC
NA,TRBV5-6,TRBJ2-3,few,16,CASSHPGQPSTDTQYF,TGTGCCAGCAGTCACCCGGGACAACCTAGCACAGATACGCAGTATTTT
TRBD2,TRBV20-1,TRBJ2-1,many,15,CSAPFGGGRVNEQFF,TGCAGTGCCCCGTTTGGAGGCGGGAGAGTTAATGAGCAGTTCTTC
TRBD2,TRBV3-1,TRBJ2-7,many,16,CASSQPGLAGTYEQYF,TGTGCCAGCAGCCAGCCAGGACTAGCGGGAACCTACGAGCAGTACTTC
NA,TRBV6-2/TRBV6-3,TRBJ1-5,NA,12,CASSIRSGPQHF,TGTGCCAGCAGTATACGATCTGGGCCCCAGCATTTT
NA,TRBV2,TRBJ2-7,many,15,CASSEGVGKAYEQYF,TGTGCCAGCAGTGAAGGGGTCGGGAAAGCCTACGAGCAGTACTTC
NA,TRBV12-3/TRBV12-4,TRBJ1-5,many,14,CASSLQLGNQPQHF,TGTGCCAGCAGTTTACAGCTGGGCAATCAGCCCCAGCATTTT
NA,TRBV7-9,TRBJ1-1,few,14,CASSLGTVDTEAFF,TGTGCCAGCAGCTTAGGCACGGTGGACACTGAAGCTTTCTTT
NA,TRBV4-3,TRBJ1-2,NA,16,CASSQDGQSPAYGYTF,TGCGCCAGCAGCCAAGACGGACAGTCACCGGCCTATGGCTACACCTTC
TRBD1,TRBV6-6,TRBJ1-6,NA,15,CASSYFGQATVTLHF,TGTGCCAGCAGTTACTTCGGACAGGCCACGGTGACCCTCCACTTT
NA,TRBV9,TRBJ2-3,few,15,CASNRGALSTDTQYF,TGTGCCAGCAATCGCGGGGCTTTGAGCACAGATACGCAGTATTTT
TRBD2,TRBV20-1,TRBJ2-1,many,15,CSARARTSGRAEQFF,TGCAGTGCTAGAGCCAGGACTAGCGGGAGGGCGGAGCAGTTCTTC
NA,TRBV28,TRBJ2-7,many,14,CASSLTPGSYEQYF,TGTGCCAGCAGTTTAACCCCAGGCTCCTACGAGCAGTACTTC